This is a list of T cell receptor beta chains from one sample in a study of blood T cell repertoires in COVID-19. TCRdb's table, derived via immunoSEQ multiplex PCR, lists solely in-frame clones and lacks some. The sample lists 80,000 to 130,000 clones, approximately 93% seen once, with 0.97% in the top ten. Specimen: peripheral blood. These receptors were obtained from a man in his sixties with acute or convalescent COVID-19. The CDR3 runs from the conserved cysteine through the conserved F or W. A D gene is named only where the DNA matches it firmly. Rows give clone size only sometimes, using once, few, many, or a class for an expanded clone.

j_call d_call clone_size v_call cdr3_nt cdr3_aa
TRBJ1-3 NA NA TRBV6-6 TGTGCCAGCAGTTACAGGACATCTCCCTCTGGAAACACCATATATTTT CASSYRTSPSGNTIYF
TRBJ2-7 NA few TRBV7-2 TGTGCCAGCAGCTTTCTAGCCTCCTACGAGCAGTACTTC CASSFLASYEQYF
TRBJ1-6 TRBD1 NA TRBV28 TGTGCCACCAGAATCAGCCGGGACAGGGGTTCTATCTTT CATRISRDRGSIF
TRBJ2-1 NA NA TRBV6-1 TGTGCCAGCAGTGAACTCTCTTACGGGACTGGCGTGAGGAACAATGAGCAGTTCTTC CASSELSYGTGVRNNEQFF
TRBJ1-6 TRBD1 NA TRBV5-4 TGTGCCAGCAGCCTACAGACAGGGTTGATTTCACCCCTCCACTTT CASSLQTGLISPLHF
TRBJ2-2 NA NA TRBV29-1 TGCAGCGTTCTCGGGGAGAACACCGGGGAGCTGTTTTTT CSVLGENTGELFF
TRBJ1-1 TRBD1 NA TRBV19 TGTGCCAGTAGTATAGGACAGGGTGTGACTGAAGCTTTCTTT CASSIGQGVTEAFF
TRBJ2-5 TRBD2 NA TRBV5-4 TGTGCCAGCAGCAGGGGGCTAGCGGGAGGGAAAGAGACCCAGTACTTC CASSRGLAGGKETQYF
TRBJ1-1 NA NA TRBV7-9 TGTGCCAGCAGCTTAGTGGAGCTGATCAACACTGAAGCTTTCTTT CASSLVELINTEAFF
TRBJ1-3 TRBD1 NA TRBV24-1 TGTGCCACCAGTGATCCGAATCTCGGGACAGCCGAGAGCGCGGGCACCATATATTTT CATSDPNLGTAESAGTIYF
TRBJ2-5 TRBD1 NA TRBV5-4 TGTGCCAGCAGCTGGCAGGGGGTTGAAGAGACCCAGTACTTC CASSWQGVEETQYF
TRBJ2-2 TRBD1 NA TRBV5-6 TGTGCCAGCAGCTTGGTTGGACAGGGAACCGGGGAGCTGTTTTTT CASSLVGQGTGELFF
TRBJ2-7 NA NA TRBV14 TGTGCCAGCAGCCAAGCATCCCCGCGAGTCTACGAGCAGTACTTC CASSQASPRVYEQYF
TRBJ2-1 TRBD1 NA TRBV3-1/TRBV3-2 TGTGCCAGCAGCACCCGGACAGGGTGGCGCAATGAGCAGTTCTTC CASSTRTGWRNEQFF
TRBJ2-3 NA once TRBV28 TGTGCCAGCAGTTTAGGGCAGGACACAGATACGCAGTATTTT CASSLGQDTDTQYF
TRBJ1-4 NA NA TRBV6-5 TGTGCCAGCAGCCGCGGGTTGGGACTTAACGAAAAACTGTTTTTT CASSRGLGLNEKLFF
TRBJ1-2 NA NA TRBV24-1 TGTGCCACCAGTGAACAAGGACAGATCTATGGCTACACCTTC CATSEQGQIYGYTF
TRBJ1-1 NA NA TRBV29-1 TGCAGCGCCGGTTCACAGGGGAACACTGAAGCTTTCTTT CSAGSQGNTEAFF
TRBJ2-3 TRBD1 NA TRBV7-9 TGTGCCAGCAGCCTGGGGACAGGGAGGCCCGGGGCGCAGTATTTT CASSLGTGRPGAQYF
TRBJ1-1 NA NA TRBV4-1 TGCGCCAGCAGCCAAGGTGGGGTACGGGGTTCGAGCACTGAAGCTTTCTTT CASSQGGVRGSSTEAFF
TRBJ1-4 NA NA TRBV28 TGTGCCAGCAGTTTATGGGGGCGGCGTGAAAAACTGTTTTTT CASSLWGRREKLFF
TRBJ2-2 TRBD1 once TRBV5-8 TGTGCCAGCAGCTTAGGGACAGGCGTAACATGGACCGGGGAGCTGTTTTTT CASSLGTGVTWTGELFF
TRBJ1-3 NA NA TRBV10-2 TGCGCCAGCAGTGACACAGGATTCTCTGGAAACACCATATATTTT CASSDTGFSGNTIYF
TRBJ1-1 NA few TRBV6-5 TGTGCCAGTTCCACTGGGAGGCAGACTGAAGCTTTCTTT CASSTGRQTEAFF
TRBJ1-1 NA NA TRBV27 TGTGCCAGCAGTTTATTTGCAGAAATGAACACTGAAGCTTTCTTT CASSLFAEMNTEAFF
TRBJ1-6 NA NA TRBV9 TGTGCCAGCAGCGTAGCGGGACAAGTCAATTCACCCCTCCACTTT CASSVAGQVNSPLHF
TRBJ2-3 TRBD2 NA TRBV2 TGTGCCAGCAGGGTTGGACTAGAGGATACGCAGTATTTT CASRVGLEDTQYF
TRBJ1-1 NA NA TRBV6-5 TGTGCCAGCAGCTCTCCAGGACTACCTAACACTGAAGCTTTCTTT CASSSPGLPNTEAFF
TRBJ2-4 TRBD1 once TRBV11-3 TGTGCCAGCAGCTTTTACCGGGACAGGGAAGGAGGAAACATTCAGTACTTC CASSFYRDREGGNIQYF